The source of this T cell receptor (beta chain) is a study of tissue T cells after allogeneic stem cell transplantation (dated by TCRdb to between 2021 and 2022). With respect to the entire study: When multiple samples of a tissue were available, H&E sections were reviewed by a pathologist, and samples with histologically apparent lymphocytes were prioritized for sequencing. The study profiled TCR beta repertoires across many tissues from research autopsies of patients with and without GVHD, plus mouse models of GVHD. On the human side, the study was prospective and observational, with no blinding or randomization. Results and caveats for the whole study, not just this receptor: Only a few T cell clones appeared in more than one patient, yet motif-based clustering showed tissue-specific repertoire signatures that were shared between patients. Blood and spleen T cells captured only a limited portion of the TCR repertoire detected in tissues, in both patients and mice. The patient cohort was small and clinically heterogeneous, and sampling depth was acknowledged as a limitation. The study did not establish which tissue TCRs were alloreactive or antigen-specific, and some clones may have been host cells that persisted. Within patients, how anatomically similar tissues were was a major factor shaping TCR repertoire composition, regardless of disease or transplant status. Blood samples were not available from the non-GVHD comparator patients.

Remarks on this clone: It has no known antigen specificity. Base-call qualities are not available, and no considerably larger clone is one nucleotide away.

Library preparation was by the immunoSEQ multiplex PCR assay. Adaptive Biotechnologies performed TCRbeta CDR3 sequencing at survey depth and reported CDR3 sequences, V/J genes, productive frequency, and template counts. TCR beta CDR3 regions were amplified from genomic DNA rather than RNA. Under the source paper's analysis protocol: Jensen-Shannon divergence served to quantify pairwise repertoire overlap between tissues, with 0 meaning identical and 1 meaning complete divergence. Tissues were clustered by single-linkage agglomerative hierarchical clustering of pairwise JSD values and displayed as dendrograms. GLIPH2 was applied to all patient samples using simulation_depth 1000, kmer_min_depth 3, and cdr3_length_cutoff 8, and only groups with more than two unique CDR3s were retained. In a standardized tissue-overlap score, Jaccard GLIPH-group overlap across patients was extrapolated to a standard repertoire size of 1000 clones. Associations of diversity with clinical or experimental variables used linear mixed-effect models with tissue fixed effects and individual random effects. This immuneACCESS table, as held by TCRdb, lists in-frame sequences with V and J called but not all clones. Of the missing ones, under half trace to an unresolved V gene in checked studies; the others have no known cause. That table gives V, J and clone size, and the DNA gave D and trimming. The sample profile shows around 4,000 clones; about 74% of them were found once. Clones ranked in the top ten supply approximately 11% of the sample.

This specimen's time point label, interpreted: human tissue collected at research (rapid) autopsy. Three non-HCT comparator patients with other cancers, who had at least five GI tract samples and no known GI disease at death, were retrospectively selected. Autopsy tissues, which were obtained after a median post-mortem interval of around 9.9 hours, included GI sites from esophagus to rectum, liver, skin and lymphoid organs including spleen. Autopsy specimens were bisected, with one portion flash-frozen in liquid nitrogen and the rest formalin-fixed; GI outer muscle layers were removed. To extract genomic DNA from frozen tissues, either the Mag-Bind Blood & Tissue DNA HDQ 96 Kit on a Chemagic 360 or the DNeasy Blood & Tissue Kit was used. Because of concern about red blood cell contamination, the extracted DNA went through further purification with the Genomic DNA Clean & Concentrator-25 kit. For this chain, trimming is 2 bases at the V end and 6 bases at the J end, and the number of junction bases without a gene match is 9. The CDR3 starts with the cysteine, ends with the phenylalanine, and has 16 residues. This entry keeps only the CDR3 DNA: 48 bases, framed from base 1. From a lookup of the germline V gene, CDR1 and CDR2 are MGHDK and SYGVNS.

The clonotype was recovered from a woman aged 18 to 49 with breast cancer. Source: left colon tissue, taken at autopsy. The sequence links TRBV25-1 to TRBJ2-3; TRBD2 fits 9 bases in the junction. The bases read TGTGCCAGCAGTGAAGGTCTAGCGGGGTACAGGGATACGCAGTATTTT. Its product reads: CASSEGLAGYRDTQYF. The full variable domain, with segments outside the CDR3 supplied by the reference TRBV25-1 and TRBJ2-3 proteins, appears as EADIYQTPRYLVIGTGKKITLECSQTMGHDKMYWYQQDPGMELHLIHYSYGVNSTEKGDLSSESTVSRIRTEHFPLTLESARPSHTSQYLCASSEGLAGYRDTQYFGPGTRLTVL.